This is a list of T cell receptor beta chains from one sample in a study of naive and memory T cell subsets. Each CDR3 protein is one row after TCRdb ran MiXCR on the UMI-ligation and nested PCR reads. The profile shows some 21,000 distinct CDR3 sequences, approximately 10% of them singletons. The sequenced sample was central memory CD8+ T cells from blood. The source of these receptors is a human donor in good health. Each CDR3 is given with its conserved first and last residue. The D gene is left open where the match is weak. Size is stated for part of the rows, as once, few or many counts, or as a class when the clone is expanded.

>TRBJ1-5|many|TRBV11-2|NA
TGTGCCAGCAGCTTGGGGGGGGGGCAGCCCCAGCATTTT
CASSLGGGQPQHF
>TRBJ2-7|many|TRBV6-1|NA
TGTGCCAGCAGTGAAGTGTGGGAGCAGTACTTC
CASSEVWEQYF
>TRBJ2-7|many|TRBV20-1|NA
TGCAGTGCTAGAGCTTGGGGTGAAAGCTACGAGCAGTACTTC
CSARAWGESYEQYF
>TRBJ2-5|few|TRBV6-2/TRBV6-3|TRBD2
TGTGCCAGCTTACCGGGACTAGCGGACCAAGAGACCCAGTACTTC
CASLPGLADQETQYF
>TRBJ1-4|many|TRBV5-1|NA
TGCGCCAGCAGTCTTAACAGAAATGAAAAACTGTTTTTT
CASSLNRNEKLFF
>TRBJ2-1|few|TRBV9|NA
TGTGCCAGCAGCTACCATACTGAGCAGTTCTTC
CASSYHTEQFF
>TRBJ1-2|NA|TRBV6-5|NA
TGTGCCAGCAGTTGGGACACAGCGTTAAGATATGGCTACACCTTC
CASSWDTALRYGYTF
>TRBJ1-1|many|TRBV5-5|NA
TGTGCCAGCAGCCCCGAGAACACTGAAGCTTTCTTT
CASSPENTEAFF
>TRBJ2-5|few|TRBV15|TRBD2
TGTGCCACCAGCGGAGGACTAGCGGGATCAGAGACCCAGTACTTC
CATSGGLAGSETQYF
>TRBJ1-2|NA|TRBV6-4|NA
TGTGCCAGCAGTGACAAAGGGACCCATGGCTACACCTTC
CASSDKGTHGYTF
>TRBJ2-7|NA|TRBV28|NA
TGTGCCAGCAGTCCACACCCCAAGGGCAGAACTTACGAGCAGTACTTC
CASSPHPKGRTYEQYF
>TRBJ2-7|many|TRBV9|NA
TGTGCCAGCAGCGCGGACAGCTCTCCCTTATACGAGCAGTACTTC
CASSADSSPLYEQYF
>TRBJ2-1|many|TRBV7-8|NA
TGTGCCAGCAGCTCAGGGGTGGGTAGCTCCTACAATGAGCAGTTCTTC
CASSSGVGSSYNEQFF
>TRBJ2-7|many|TRBV6-1|NA
TGTGCCAGCAGTGAAGCGATTGGCGGAAACTACGAGCAGTACTTC
CASSEAIGGNYEQYF
>TRBJ1-1|many|TRBV12-3/TRBV12-4|NA
TGTGCCAGCAGTGCCGGGACCGAAGCTTTCTTT
CASSAGTEAFF